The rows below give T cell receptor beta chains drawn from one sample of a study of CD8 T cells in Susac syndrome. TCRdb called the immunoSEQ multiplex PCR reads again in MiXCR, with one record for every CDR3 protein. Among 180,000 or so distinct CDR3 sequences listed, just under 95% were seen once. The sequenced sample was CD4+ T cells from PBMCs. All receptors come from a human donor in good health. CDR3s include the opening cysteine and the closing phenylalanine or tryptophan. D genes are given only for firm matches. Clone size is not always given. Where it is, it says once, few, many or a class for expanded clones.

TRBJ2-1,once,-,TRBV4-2,TGTGCCAGCAGCCAAGATAGAGGCAACAATGAGCAGTTCTTC,CASSQDRGNNEQFF
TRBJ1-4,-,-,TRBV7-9,TGTGCCAGCAGCTTAGAGGCAGTGCTGGATGAAAAACTGTTTTTT,CASSLEAVLDEKLFF
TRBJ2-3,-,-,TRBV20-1,TGCAGTGCTAGGCCCCGGGGCCTGGAGAGCACAGATACGCAGTATTTT,CSARPRGLESTDTQYF
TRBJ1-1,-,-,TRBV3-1,TGTGCCAGCAGCCAAGATTCCGGGACTGAAGCTTTCTTT,CASSQDSGTEAFF
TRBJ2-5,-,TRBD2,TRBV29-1,TGCAGCGTTGAAGCGGCTAGCGGGGCCGAGACCCAGTACTTC,CSVEAASGAETQYF
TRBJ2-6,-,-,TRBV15,TGTGCCACCAGCATTAAGTCAGGGGCCAACGTCCTGACTTTC,CATSIKSGANVLTF
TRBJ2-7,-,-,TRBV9,TGTGCCAGCAGCGTATCGCAGGACAGTTCCTACGAGCAGTACTTC,CASSVSQDSSYEQYF
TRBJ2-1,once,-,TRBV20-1,TGCAGTGCCACAGACAATGAGCAGTTCTTC,CSATDNEQFF
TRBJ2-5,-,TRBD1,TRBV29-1,TGCAGCGTTGTGGTTTCAGGGGGCGCAGAGACCCAGTACTTC,CSVVVSGGAETQYF
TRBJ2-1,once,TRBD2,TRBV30,TGTGCCTGGCATAGCGGGGCATCCTACAATGAGCAGTTCTTC,CAWHSGASYNEQFF
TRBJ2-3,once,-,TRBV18,TGTGCCAGCTCACCACCCGTGCAAGCTACAGATACGCAGTATTTT,CASSPPVQATDTQYF
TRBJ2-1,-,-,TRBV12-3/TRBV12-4,TGTGCCAGCAGAACGGGGTCCTCCACCAATGAGCAGTTCTTC,CASRTGSSTNEQFF
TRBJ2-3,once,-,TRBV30,TGTGCCTGGAATCCAGGGGGAGGTGAAGCGGGGCTTGACACAGATACGCAGTATTTT,CAWNPGGGEAGLDTDTQYF
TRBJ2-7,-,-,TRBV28,TGTGCCAGCAGTCGGGAGAGGGAGCAGTACTTC,CASSREREQYF
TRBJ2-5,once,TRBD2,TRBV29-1,TGCAGCGCCCCGCTAGCGGGGGGGCGGGAGACCCAGTACTTC,CSAPLAGGRETQYF
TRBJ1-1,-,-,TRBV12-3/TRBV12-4,TGTGCCAGCAGTTTCGCCAGTATGAACACTGAAGCTTTCTTT,CASSFASMNTEAFF
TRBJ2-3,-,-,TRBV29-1,TGCAGCGTTGCCATAGGCCAGCGGCCCCCAGATACGCAGTATTTT,CSVAIGQRPPDTQYF
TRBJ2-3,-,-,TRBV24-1,TGTGCCACCAGTGGCCCGGGGACTCGTTCAGATACGCAGTATTTT,CATSGPGTRSDTQYF
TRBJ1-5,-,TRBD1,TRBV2,TGTGCCAGCAGTGGACAGGGCGGGCAGCCCCAGCATTTT,CASSGQGGQPQHF
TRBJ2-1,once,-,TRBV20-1,TGCAGTGTAACCCTTCAGGGATACTACAATGAGCAGTTCTTC,CSVTLQGYYNEQFF
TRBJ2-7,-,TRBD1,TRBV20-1,TGCAGTGCTAGAGATAGCGACAGGGTTAACTACGAGCAGTACTTC,CSARDSDRVNYEQYF
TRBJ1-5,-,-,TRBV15,TGTGCCACCAGCAGAGATCAAAATCAGCCCCAGCATTTT,CATSRDQNQPQHF
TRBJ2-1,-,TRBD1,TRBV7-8,TGTGCCAGCAGCACCGGGACAGGGAGCAATGAGCAGTTCTTC,CASSTGTGSNEQFF
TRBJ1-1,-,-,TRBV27,TGTGCCAGCAGTTTCGAACGGTCGAACACTGAAGCTTTCTTT,CASSFERSNTEAFF
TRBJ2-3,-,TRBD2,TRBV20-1,TGCAGTGCCCAACCCTTAGCGGGGTCTAGGGCAGATACGCAGTATTTT,CSAQPLAGSRADTQYF
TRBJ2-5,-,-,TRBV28,TGTGCCAGCAGTTTACCGGGCGGCGAGACCCAGTACTTC,CASSLPGGETQYF
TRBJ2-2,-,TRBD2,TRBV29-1,TGCAGCGCCCTAGCGGGGGGCGCGAGCACCGGGGAGCTGTTTTTT,CSALAGGASTGELFF
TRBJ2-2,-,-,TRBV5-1,TGCGCCAGCAGCCCGCACAGGGACCCTAACACCGGGGAGCTGTTTTTT,CASSPHRDPNTGELFF
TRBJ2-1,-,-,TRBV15,TGTGCCACCAGCAGCCGACAGGGAGGTTCAGATGAGCAGTTCTTC,CATSSRQGGSDEQFF
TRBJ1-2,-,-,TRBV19,TGTGCCAGTAGTATTGCGGCTGGCGGGGCGAACTATGGCTACACCTTC,CASSIAAGGANYGYTF
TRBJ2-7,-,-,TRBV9,TGTGCCAGCGCCGGGACGGAGACCTACGAGCAGTACTTC,CASAGTETYEQYF
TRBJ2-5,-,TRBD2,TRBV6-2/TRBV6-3,TGTGCCAGCAGTTACACGATGACTAGCGGGGGCGACCAAGAGACCCAGTACTTC,CASSYTMTSGGDQETQYF
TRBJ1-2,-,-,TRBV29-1,TGCAGCGTCGTGCAGGGGCCTTCTAACTATGGCTACACCTTC,CSVVQGPSNYGYTF
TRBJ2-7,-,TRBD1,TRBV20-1,TGCAGTGCTGGCCAAAGACAGGGCTCCTACGAGCAGTACTTC,CSAGQRQGSYEQYF
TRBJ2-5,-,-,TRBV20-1,TGCAGTGCTCCCCGACTAGGTGTCGAGACCCAGTACTTC,CSAPRLGVETQYF
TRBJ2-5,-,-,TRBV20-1,TGCAGTGCAAGGACTAGGGGGGATCAAGAGACCCAGTACTTC,CSARTRGDQETQYF